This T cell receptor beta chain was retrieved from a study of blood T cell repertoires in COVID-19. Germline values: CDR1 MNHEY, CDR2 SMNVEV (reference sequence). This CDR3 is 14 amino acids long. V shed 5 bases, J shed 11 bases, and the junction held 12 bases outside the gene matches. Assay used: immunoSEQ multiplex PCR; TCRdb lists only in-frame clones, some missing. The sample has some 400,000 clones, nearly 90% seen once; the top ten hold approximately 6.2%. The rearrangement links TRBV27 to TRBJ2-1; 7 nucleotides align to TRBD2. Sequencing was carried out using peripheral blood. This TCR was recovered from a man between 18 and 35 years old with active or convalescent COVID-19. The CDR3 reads CASSLSGTTVKQFF. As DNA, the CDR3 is TGTGCCAGCAGTCTCTCCGGGACTACGGTAAAGCAGTTCTTC.